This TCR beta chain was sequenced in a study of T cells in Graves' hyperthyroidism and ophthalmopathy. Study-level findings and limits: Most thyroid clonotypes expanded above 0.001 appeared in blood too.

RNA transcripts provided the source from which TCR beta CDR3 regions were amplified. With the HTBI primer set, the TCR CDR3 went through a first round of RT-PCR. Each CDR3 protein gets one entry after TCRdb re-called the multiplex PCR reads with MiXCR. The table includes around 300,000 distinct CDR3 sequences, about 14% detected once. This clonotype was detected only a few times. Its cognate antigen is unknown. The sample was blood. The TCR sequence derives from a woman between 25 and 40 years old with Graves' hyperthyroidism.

The CDR3 sequence is CSARGVILTYEQYF. The CDR3 DNA is TGCAGTGCTAGGGGTGTGATACTGACCTACGAGCAGTACTTC. V gene TRBV20-1 combines with J gene TRBJ2-7, with D uncertain. The ends were cut back, 3 bases at V and 2 bases at J, with 14 bases in the middle. Germline V gives CDR1 DFQATT, CDR2 SNEGSKA (reference sequence). The CDR3 has 14 residues.